These 3 T cell receptor beta chains share one sample of origin, sequenced in a study of blood T cell repertoires in COVID-19. Sequencing was performed with immunoSEQ multiplex PCR; in TCRdb, only in-frame clones are kept and a portion is missing. The table includes fewer than 150,000 clones, around 83% detected once. Sequences were obtained from peripheral blood. These receptors were obtained from a woman in her forties or fifties with acute or convalescent COVID-19.

The chain links TRBV27 to TRBJ2-7; TRBD1 aligns across 7 bases. CDR3 length: 13 residues. J gave up 3 bases and V 8 bases, and 7 bases lay outside the gene matches. Per the germline V gene, CDR1 is MNHEY and CDR2 is SMNVEV (reference sequence). CDR3 residues: CASREGANYEQYF. The DNA for the CDR3 is TGTGCCAGCCGAGAGGGGGCCAACTACGAGCAGTACTTC.

The rearrangement uses TRBV3-1 (or the pseudogene TRBV3-2) and TRBJ1-5, with TRBD1 identical over 12 bases. The J segment lost 7 bases and the V segment lost 4 bases, leaving 5 bases of the junction unmatched. Per the germline V gene, CDR1 is LGHDT and CDR2 is YNNKEL (reference sequence). The CDR3 has 15 amino acids. CDR3 sequence (DNA): TGTGCCAGCAGCCGAGGGACAGGGGGCGAACAGCCCCAGCATTTT. Amino acids: CASSRGTGGEQPQHF.

The chain employs TRBV20-1 and TRBJ2-3; no definite D call. Germline lookup yields CDR1 DFQATT and CDR2 SNEGSKA (reference sequence). Trimming took 7 bases from V and 1 from J, leaving 6 bases between them. The CDR3 is made up of 11 amino acids. The CDR3 nucleotides are TGCAGTGTACTCCGCACAGATACGCAGTATTTT. Translation: CSVLRTDTQYF.